The clone carrying this T cell receptor beta chain was found once. The antigen remains unidentified. The data were taken from a study of T cells in Graves' hyperthyroidism and ophthalmopathy. Broader study findings: Ophthalmopathy could be told apart from stable hyperthyroidism with a 13 V-J model. Most thyroid-expanded clonotypes above 0.001 were also found in blood.

TCR beta CDR3 regions were amplified from RNA. The TCR CDR3 was amplified in a first-round RT-PCR using the HTBI primer set. Via MiXCR, TCRdb re-called the multiplex PCR reads, giving one row per CDR3 protein. Altogether over 250,000 distinct CDR3 sequences are present, around 15% being singletons, with the ten largest covering about 50%. Material: blood. The receptor was derived from a woman aged 55-70 years with Graves' ophthalmopathy.

The CDR3 loop is CASAPKMDPSYNEQFF. The CDR3 DNA reads TGCGCCAGCGCCCCCAAGATGGACCCTTCCTACAATGAGCAGTTCTTC. This chain links TRBV5-1 with TRBJ2-1; no reliable D call. Germline-derived CDR1 and CDR2 are SGHRS and YFSETQ. The CDR3 is 16 residues long. Trimming removed 7 bases from V and 1 base from J, with 18 bases in between. The complete variable domain, with remaining parts taken from reference TRBV5-1 and TRBJ2-1, reads KAGVTQTPRYLIKTRGQQVTLSCSPISGHRSVSWYQQTPGQGLQFLFEYFSETQRNKGNFPGRFSGRQFSNSRSEMNVSTLELGDSALYLCASAPKMDPSYNEQFFGPGTRLTVL.